These 13 T cell receptor beta chains originate from one sample sequenced in a study of OX40 agonist ivuxolimab in advanced cancers. TCRdb's copy holds only in-frame clones and misses some; the assay was immunoSEQ multiplex PCR. The sample holds 40,000 to 55,000 clones, 88% seen once. The starting material was CD4+ or CD8+ T cells sorted from blood, obtained in a trial of the OX40 agonist ivuxolimab. Every receptor here comes from an adult with an advanced solid tumor such as melanoma, head and neck, liver or kidney cancer.

J is TRBJ2-5 and V is TRBV11-3, with TRBD2 matching over 12 bases. J lost 4 bases, V lost 5 bases, and 11 bases had no gene match. Germline CDR1 SGHNT, CDR2 YENEEA. This CDR3 contains 17 residues. The CDR3 loop is CASSPRSRLAGVETQYF. Here the CDR3 DNA reads TGTGCCAGCAGCCCACGTAGCCGACTAGCGGGGGTAGAGACCCAGTACTTC.

The gene calls are TRBV4-1 and TRBJ1-1; unclear D gene. Germline V gene sequence: CDR1 MGHRA, CDR2 YSYEKL. This CDR3 is 13 amino acids long. V shed 3 bases and J shed 5 bases, with 10 bases lying between them. This CDR3 reads CASSQGLGTEAFF. Here the CDR3 DNA reads TGCGCCAGCAGCCAGGGTTTGGGGACTGAAGCTTTCTTT.

V and J are TRBV18 and TRBJ2-5; D remains ambiguous. From germline, CDR1 is KGHSH and CDR2 LQKENI. V lost 1 base and J 4 bases, leaving 7 bases between the germline ends. The CDR3 consists of 13 residues. CDR3 sequence (DNA): TGTGCCAGCTCACCACGCCAGACAGAGACCCAGTACTTC. It is translated as CASSPRQTETQYF.

In DNA form, the CDR3 reads TGTGCCAGCAGCTTAATCCCCATGACAGGGGAGAGCACAGATACGCAGTATTTT. Translated: CASSLIPMTGESTDTQYF. The chain couples TRBV11-2 to TRBJ2-3, with 8 nucleotides matching TRBD1. The germline V gene encodes CDR1 SGHAT and CDR2 FQNNGV. With V trimmed by 2 bases and J by 0 bases, 10 bases remained unmatched. CDR3 length: 18 amino acids.

The chain uses TRBV28 and TRBJ1-2, with D possibly matching TRBD1 (5 bases). The ends were cut back, 6 bases at V and 2 bases at J, with 13 bases in the middle. The CDR3 contains 14 residues. Germline-derived CDR1 and CDR2 are MDHEN and SYDVKM. CDR3 region: CASSLGGGNYGYTF. The DNA for the CDR3 is TGTGCCAGCAGCCTCGGGGGGGGAAACTATGGCTACACCTTC.

The rearrangement uses TRBV10-3 and TRBJ1-1; D gene uncertain. Between the trimmed V and J ends, which lost 6 bases and 6 bases, there was a span of 11 bases. The germline gives CDR1 ENHRY, CDR2 SYGVKD. This CDR3 comprises 12 residues. The CDR3 sequence is CAISKRRPEAFF. Written as DNA, the CDR3 is TGTGCCATCAGCAAAAGAAGGCCTGAAGCTTTCTTT.

The DNA for the CDR3 is TGTGCCAGCTCTGGACAGGCCAGAGTCTACGAGCAGTACTTC. Translated, it gives CASSGQARVYEQYF. The chain links TRBV2 to TRBJ2-7; 7 positions match TRBD1. V lost 8 bases, J lost 3 bases, and 10 bases stayed unmatched. The germline CDR1 and CDR2 sequences are SNHLY and FYNNEI. The CDR3 spans 14 residues. The complete variable domain, with remaining parts taken from reference TRBV2 and TRBJ2-7, reads EPEVTQTPSHQVTQMGQEVILRCVPISNHLYFYWYRQILGQKVEFLVSFYNNEISEKSEIFDDQFSVERPDGSNFTLKIRSTKLEDSAMYFCASSGQARVYEQYFGPGTRLTVT.

The V gene is TRBV29-1, the J gene TRBJ2-7; D may be TRBD1 or TRBD2 (5 bases each). The CDR3 consists of 14 residues. V lost 3 bases, J lost 5 bases, and 17 bases lay in between. Germline V lookup: CDR1 SQVTM, CDR2 ANQGSEA. The CDR3 DNA follows: TGCAGCGTTGAGACGGGACGCCAGAGCCACGAGCAGTACTTC. This encodes CSVETGRQSHEQYF.

As regards this clone: The sample has other DNA sequences that encode this CDR3 too. The rearrangement links TRBV11-2 to TRBJ2-7, with 11 nucleotides matching TRBD1. J was trimmed by 2 bases and V by 3 bases; bases with no gene match: 0. Germline values: CDR1 SGHAT, CDR2 FQNNGV. The CDR3 sequence is 14 residues long. For the CDR3, the DNA is TGTGCCAGCAGCTTGGGACAGGGGGCCTACGAGCAGTACTTC. Translation gives CASSLGQGAYEQYF.

The chain joins TRBV7-2 to TRBJ2-7, with unresolved D. This CDR3 has 11 amino acids. V dropped 3 bases and J dropped 6 bases, with 6 bases sitting between them. The germline V gene encodes CDR1 SGHTA and CDR2 FQGNSA. The CDR3 nucleotides are TGTGCCAGCAGCTTTCTTGTCGAGCAGTACTTC. Its protein product is CASSFLVEQYF. The whole variable domain, remainder taken from reference TRBV7-2 and TRBJ2-7, is GAGVSQSPSNKVTEKGKDVELRCDPISGHTALYWYRQSLGQGLEFLIYFQGNSAPDKSGLPSDRFSAERTGGSVSTLTIQRTQQEDSAVYLCASSFLVEQYFGPGTRLTVT.

In this sample, this clone turned up once. The CDR3, as DNA: TGTGCCAGTAGGTTAGGACTAGCGGGAGCTGAGCAGTTCTTC. As protein: CASRLGLAGAEQFF. V is TRBV19 and J is TRBJ2-1, with 13 bases lining up with TRBD2. The germline V gene has CDR1 LNHDA and CDR2 SQIVND (reference sequence). Trimming at V came to 6 bases and at J to 9 bases, leaving 5 bases not matched to a gene. There are 14 residues in the CDR3. The whole variable domain, filled in from reference TRBV19 and TRBJ2-1, reads DGGITQSPKYLFRKEGQNVTLSCEQNLNHDAMYWYRQDPGQGLRLIYYSQIVNDFQKGDIAEGYSVSREKKESFPLTVTSAQKNPTAFYLCASRLGLAGAEQFFGPGTRLTVL.

V is TRBV11-2 and J is TRBJ1-1, with D perhaps TRBD1 (5 bases). V dropped 5 bases and J dropped 1 base, with 8 bases sitting between them. The CDR3 is 13 amino acids. CDR1 SGHAT and CDR2 FQNNGV come from the germline V gene. In DNA form, the CDR3 reads TGTGCCAGCAGCGACGACAGGAACACTGAAGCTTTCTTT. Amino acids: CASSDDRNTEAFF.

The chain links TRBV27 to TRBJ2-2; perhaps TRBD1 as D (5 bases). The CDR3 is 14 amino acids. V was trimmed by 3 bases and J by 4 bases, leaving 9 bases between them. Germline-derived CDR1 and CDR2 are MNHEY and SMNVEV (reference sequence). CDR3 loop: CASSFRVGTGELFF. The CDR3 DNA reads as TGTGCCAGCAGTTTCAGGGTGGGCACCGGGGAGCTGTTTTTT.